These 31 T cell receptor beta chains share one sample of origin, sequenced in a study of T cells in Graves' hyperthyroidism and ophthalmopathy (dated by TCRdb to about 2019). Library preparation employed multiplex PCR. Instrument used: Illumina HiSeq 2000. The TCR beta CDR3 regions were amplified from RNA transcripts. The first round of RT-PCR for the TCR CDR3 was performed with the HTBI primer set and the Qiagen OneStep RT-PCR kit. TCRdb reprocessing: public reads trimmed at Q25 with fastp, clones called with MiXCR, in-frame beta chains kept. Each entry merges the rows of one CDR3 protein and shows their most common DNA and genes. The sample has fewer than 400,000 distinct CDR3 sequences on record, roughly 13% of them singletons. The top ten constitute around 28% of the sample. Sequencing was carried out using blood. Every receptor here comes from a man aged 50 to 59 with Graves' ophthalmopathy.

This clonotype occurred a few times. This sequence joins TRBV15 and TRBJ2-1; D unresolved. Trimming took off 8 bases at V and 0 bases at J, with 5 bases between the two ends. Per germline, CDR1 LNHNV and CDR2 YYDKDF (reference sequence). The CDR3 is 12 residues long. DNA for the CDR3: TGTGCCACCGGGAACTCCTACAATGAGCAGTTCTTC. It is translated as CATGNSYNEQFF. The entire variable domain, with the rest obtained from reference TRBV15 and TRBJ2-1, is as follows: DAMVIQNPRYQVTQFGKPVTLSCSQTLNHNVMYWYQQKSSQAPKLLFHYYDKDFNNEADTPDNFQSRRPNTSFCFLDIRSPGLGDTAMYLCATGNSYNEQFFGPGTRLTVL.

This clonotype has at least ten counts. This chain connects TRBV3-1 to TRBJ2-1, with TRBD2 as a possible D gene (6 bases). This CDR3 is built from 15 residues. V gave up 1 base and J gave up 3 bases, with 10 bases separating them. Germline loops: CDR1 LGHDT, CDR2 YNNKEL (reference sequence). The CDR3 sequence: CASSQGGGNYNEQFF. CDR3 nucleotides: TGTGCCAGCAGCCAAGGTGGAGGGAACTACAATGAGCAGTTCTTC.

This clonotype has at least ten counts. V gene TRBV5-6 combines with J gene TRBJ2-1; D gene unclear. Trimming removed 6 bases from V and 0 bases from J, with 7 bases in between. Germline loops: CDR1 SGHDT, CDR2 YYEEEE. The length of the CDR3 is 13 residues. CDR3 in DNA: TGTGCCAGCACCTTTTCCTCCTACAATGAGCAGTTCTTC. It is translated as CASTFSSYNEQFF.

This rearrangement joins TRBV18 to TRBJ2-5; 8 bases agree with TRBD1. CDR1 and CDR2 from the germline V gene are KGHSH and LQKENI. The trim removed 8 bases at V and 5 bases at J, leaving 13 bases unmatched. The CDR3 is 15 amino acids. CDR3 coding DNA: TGTGCCAGCACCGAAACAAGGACAGGGAAGGAGACCCAGTACTTC. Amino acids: CASTETRTGKETQYF.

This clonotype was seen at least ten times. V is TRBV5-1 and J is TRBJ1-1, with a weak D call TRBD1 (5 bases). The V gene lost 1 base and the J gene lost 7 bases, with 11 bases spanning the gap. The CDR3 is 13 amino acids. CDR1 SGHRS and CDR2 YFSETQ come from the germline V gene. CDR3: CASSLRGADEAFF. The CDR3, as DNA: TGCGCCAGCAGCTTGCGAGGGGCCGATGAAGCTTTCTTT.

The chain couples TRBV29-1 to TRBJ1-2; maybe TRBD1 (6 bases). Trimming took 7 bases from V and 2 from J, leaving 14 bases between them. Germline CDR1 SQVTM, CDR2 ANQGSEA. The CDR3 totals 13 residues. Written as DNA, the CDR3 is TGCAGCGCCACAACAGGGCGGAACTATGGCTACACCTTC. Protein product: CSATTGRNYGYTF.

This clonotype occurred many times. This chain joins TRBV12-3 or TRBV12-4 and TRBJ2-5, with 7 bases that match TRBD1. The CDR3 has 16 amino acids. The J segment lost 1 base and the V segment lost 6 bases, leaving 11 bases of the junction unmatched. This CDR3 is CASRTAHRDSQETQYF. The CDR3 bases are TGTGCCAGCAGAACCGCACACCGGGACAGCCAAGAGACCCAGTACTTC.

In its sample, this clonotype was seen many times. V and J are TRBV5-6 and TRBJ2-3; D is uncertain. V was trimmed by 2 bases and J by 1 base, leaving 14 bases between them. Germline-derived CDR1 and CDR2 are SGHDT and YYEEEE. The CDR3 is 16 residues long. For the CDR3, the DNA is TGTGCCAGCAGCTTTAGTCAACTCGTACGCACAGATACGCAGTATTTT. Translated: CASSFSQLVRTDTQYF.

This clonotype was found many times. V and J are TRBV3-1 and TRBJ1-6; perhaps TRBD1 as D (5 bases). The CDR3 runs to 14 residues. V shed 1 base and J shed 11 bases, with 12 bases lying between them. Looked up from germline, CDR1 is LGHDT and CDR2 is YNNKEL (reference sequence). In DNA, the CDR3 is TGTGCCAGCAGCCAAGTTGGAGGGGCGGCACCCCTCCACTTT. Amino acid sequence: CASSQVGGAAPLHF.

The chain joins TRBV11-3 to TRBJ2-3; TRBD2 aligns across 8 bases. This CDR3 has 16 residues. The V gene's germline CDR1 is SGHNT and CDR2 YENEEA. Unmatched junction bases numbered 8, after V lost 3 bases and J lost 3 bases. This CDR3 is CASSFRLAGATDTQYF. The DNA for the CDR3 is TGTGCCAGCAGCTTTAGGCTAGCGGGCGCTACAGATACGCAGTATTTT.

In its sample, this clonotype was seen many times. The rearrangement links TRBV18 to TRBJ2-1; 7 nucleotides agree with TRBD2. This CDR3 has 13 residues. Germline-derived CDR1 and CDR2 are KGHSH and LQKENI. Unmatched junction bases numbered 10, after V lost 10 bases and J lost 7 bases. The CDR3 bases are TGTGCCACCCTCCGAAGCGGGACGAATGAGCAGTTCTTC. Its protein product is CATLRSGTNEQFF.

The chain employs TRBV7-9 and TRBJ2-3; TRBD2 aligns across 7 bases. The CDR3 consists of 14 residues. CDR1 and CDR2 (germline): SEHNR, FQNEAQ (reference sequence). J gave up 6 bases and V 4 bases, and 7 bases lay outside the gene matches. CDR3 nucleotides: TGTGCCAGCAGCTACGCGGGAGTTACGGATACGCAGTATTTT. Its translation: CASSYAGVTDTQYF.

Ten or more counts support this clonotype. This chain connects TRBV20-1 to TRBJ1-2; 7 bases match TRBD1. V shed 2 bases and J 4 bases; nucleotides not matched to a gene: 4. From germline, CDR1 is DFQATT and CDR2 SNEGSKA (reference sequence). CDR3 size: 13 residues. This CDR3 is CSARPGQSYGYTF. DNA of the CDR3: TGCAGTGCTAGACCGGGACAGTCCTATGGCTACACCTTC.

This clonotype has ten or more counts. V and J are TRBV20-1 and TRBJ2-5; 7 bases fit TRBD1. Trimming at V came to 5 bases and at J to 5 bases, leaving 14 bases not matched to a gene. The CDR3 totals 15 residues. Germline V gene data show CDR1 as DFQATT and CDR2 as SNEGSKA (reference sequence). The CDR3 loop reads CSAWAGTDSWETQYF. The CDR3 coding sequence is TGCAGTGCTTGGGCCGGGACAGATTCCTGGGAGACCCAGTACTTC.

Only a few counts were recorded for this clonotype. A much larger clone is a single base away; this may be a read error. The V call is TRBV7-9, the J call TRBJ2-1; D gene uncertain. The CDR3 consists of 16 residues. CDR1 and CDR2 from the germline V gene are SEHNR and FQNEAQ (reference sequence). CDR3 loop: CASSLLTGGSYNEQSF. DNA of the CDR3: TGTGCCAGCAGCTTACTGACTGGTGGCTCCTACAATGAGCAGTCCTTC.

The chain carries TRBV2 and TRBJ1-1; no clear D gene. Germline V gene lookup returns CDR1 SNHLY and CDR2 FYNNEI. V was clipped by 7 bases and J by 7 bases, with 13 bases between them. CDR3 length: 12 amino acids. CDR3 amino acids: CASMVFLDEAFF. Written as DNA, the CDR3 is TGTGCCAGCATGGTATTCCTGGATGAAGCTTTCTTT.

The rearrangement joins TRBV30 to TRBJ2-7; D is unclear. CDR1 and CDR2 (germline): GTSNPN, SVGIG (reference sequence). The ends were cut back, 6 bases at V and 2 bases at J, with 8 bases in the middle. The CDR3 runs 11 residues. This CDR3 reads CACGSPYEQYF. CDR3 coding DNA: TGTGCCTGCGGGTCTCCCTACGAGCAGTACTTC.

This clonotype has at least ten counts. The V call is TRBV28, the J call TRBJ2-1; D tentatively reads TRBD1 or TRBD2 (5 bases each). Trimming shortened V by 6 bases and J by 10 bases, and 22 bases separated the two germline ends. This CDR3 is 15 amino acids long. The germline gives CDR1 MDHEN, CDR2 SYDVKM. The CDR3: CASRGTTDSPREQFF. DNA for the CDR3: TGTGCCAGCAGAGGGACCACCGACTCCCCCAGGGAGCAGTTCTTC. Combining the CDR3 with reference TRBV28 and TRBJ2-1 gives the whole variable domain DVKVTQSSRYLVKRTGEKVFLECVQDMDHENMFWYRQDPGLGLRLIYFSYDVKMKEKGDIPEGYSVSREKKERFSLILESASTNQTSMYLCASRGTTDSPREQFFGPGTRLTVL.

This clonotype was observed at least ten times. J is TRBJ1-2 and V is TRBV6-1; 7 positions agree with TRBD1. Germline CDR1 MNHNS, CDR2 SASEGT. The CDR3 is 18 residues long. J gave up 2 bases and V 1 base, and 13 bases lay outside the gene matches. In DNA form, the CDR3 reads TGTGCCAGCAGTGAAGTCGTGTGGGGGGGGGGACAGAACTATGGCTACACCTTC. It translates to CASSEVVWGGGQNYGYTF.

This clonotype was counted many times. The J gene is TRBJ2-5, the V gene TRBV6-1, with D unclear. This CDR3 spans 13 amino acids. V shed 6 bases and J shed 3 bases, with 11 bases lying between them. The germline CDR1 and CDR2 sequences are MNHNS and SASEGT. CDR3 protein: CASRPQVKETQYF. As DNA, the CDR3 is TGTGCCAGCAGGCCTCAGGTGAAAGAGACCCAGTACTTC.

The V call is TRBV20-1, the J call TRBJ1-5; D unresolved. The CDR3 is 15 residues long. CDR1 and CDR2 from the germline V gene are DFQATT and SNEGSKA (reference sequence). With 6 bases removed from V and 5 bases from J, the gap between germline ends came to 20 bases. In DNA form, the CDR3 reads TGCAGTGCCGTCGCCGGTCCCCACGGATATCAGCCCCAGCATTTT. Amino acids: CSAVAGPHGYQPQHF.

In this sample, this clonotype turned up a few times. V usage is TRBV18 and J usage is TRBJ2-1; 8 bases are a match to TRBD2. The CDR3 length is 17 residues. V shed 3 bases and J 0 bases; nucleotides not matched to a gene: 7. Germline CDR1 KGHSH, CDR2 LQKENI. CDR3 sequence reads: CASSPRREGPSYNEQFF. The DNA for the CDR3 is TGTGCCAGCTCACCGAGACGGGAGGGCCCCTCCTACAATGAGCAGTTCTTC.

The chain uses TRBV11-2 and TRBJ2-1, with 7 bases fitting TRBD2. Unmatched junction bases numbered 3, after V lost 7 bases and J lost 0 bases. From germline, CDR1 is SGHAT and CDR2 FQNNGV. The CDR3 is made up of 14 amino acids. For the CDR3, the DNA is TGTGCCAGCAAGGTAGCGGGCTCCTACAATGAGCAGTTCTTC. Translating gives CASKVAGSYNEQFF.

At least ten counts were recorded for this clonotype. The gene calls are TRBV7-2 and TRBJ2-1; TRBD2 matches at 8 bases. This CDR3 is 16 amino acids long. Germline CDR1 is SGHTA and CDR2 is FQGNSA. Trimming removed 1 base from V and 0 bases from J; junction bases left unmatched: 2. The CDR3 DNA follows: TGTGCCAGCAGCTTAGTAGCGGGACTCTCCTACAATGAGCAGTTCTTC. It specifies CASSLVAGLSYNEQFF.

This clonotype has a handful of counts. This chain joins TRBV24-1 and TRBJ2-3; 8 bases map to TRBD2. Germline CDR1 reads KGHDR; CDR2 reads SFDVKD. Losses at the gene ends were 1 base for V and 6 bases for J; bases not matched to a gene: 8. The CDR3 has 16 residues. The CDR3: CATSDFLAGGMDTQYF. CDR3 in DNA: TGTGCCACCAGTGATTTCCTAGCGGGTGGAATGGATACGCAGTATTTT.

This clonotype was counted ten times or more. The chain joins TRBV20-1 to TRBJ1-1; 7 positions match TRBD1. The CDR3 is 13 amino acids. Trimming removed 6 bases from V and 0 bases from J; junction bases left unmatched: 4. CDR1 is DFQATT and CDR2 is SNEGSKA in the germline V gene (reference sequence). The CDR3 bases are TGCAGTGCGGAGGGACAGCTGAACACTGAAGCTTTCTTT. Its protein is CSAEGQLNTEAFF.

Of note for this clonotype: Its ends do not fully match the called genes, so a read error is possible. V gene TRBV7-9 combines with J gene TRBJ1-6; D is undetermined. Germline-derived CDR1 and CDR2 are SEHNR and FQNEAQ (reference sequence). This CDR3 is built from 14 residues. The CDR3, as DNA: TGTGCCAGCAGCTTAGACGCAGACGTGACACCCCTCCGCTTT. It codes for CASSLDADVTPLRF.

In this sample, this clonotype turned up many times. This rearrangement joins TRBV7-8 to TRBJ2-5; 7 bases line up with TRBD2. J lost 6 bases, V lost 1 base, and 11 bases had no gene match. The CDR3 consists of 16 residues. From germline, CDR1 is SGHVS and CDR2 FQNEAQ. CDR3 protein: CASSLERVGGTKTQYF. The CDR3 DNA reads TGTGCCAGCAGCTTAGAAAGGGTCGGCGGGACTAAGACCCAGTACTTC. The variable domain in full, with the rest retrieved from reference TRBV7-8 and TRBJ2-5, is GAGVSQSPRYKVAKRGQDVALRCDPISGHVSLFWYQQALGQGPEFLTYFQNEAQLDKSGLPSDRFFAERPEGSVSTLKIQRTQQEDSAVYLCASSLERVGGTKTQYFGPGTRLLVL.

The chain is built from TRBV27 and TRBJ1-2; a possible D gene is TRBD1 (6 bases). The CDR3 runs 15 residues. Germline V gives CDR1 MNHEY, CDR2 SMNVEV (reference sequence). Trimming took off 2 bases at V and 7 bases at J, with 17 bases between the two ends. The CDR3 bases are TGTGCCAGCAGTTTAAGGGTACAGGGTCTTGGTGGCTACACCTTC. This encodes CASSLRVQGLGGYTF.

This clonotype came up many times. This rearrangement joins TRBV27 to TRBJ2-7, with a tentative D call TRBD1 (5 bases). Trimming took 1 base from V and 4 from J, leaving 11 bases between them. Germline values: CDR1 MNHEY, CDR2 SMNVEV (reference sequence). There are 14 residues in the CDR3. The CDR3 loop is CASSLYPGNYEQYF. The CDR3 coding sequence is TGTGCCAGCAGTTTATATCCAGGGAATTACGAGCAGTACTTC.

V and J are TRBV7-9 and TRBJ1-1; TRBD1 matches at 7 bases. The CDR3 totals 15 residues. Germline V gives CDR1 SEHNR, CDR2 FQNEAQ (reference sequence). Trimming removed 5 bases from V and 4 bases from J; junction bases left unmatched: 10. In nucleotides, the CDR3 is TGTGCCAGCAGCAATAGGGGGCCGGTTTCCACTGAAGCTTTCTTT. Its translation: CASSNRGPVSTEAFF.